The clone carrying this T cell receptor (beta chain) has only one observation. As yet, its antigen is unknown. The PCR had 60 Vbeta and 13 Jbeta primers. Sequencing used immunoSEQ multiplex PCR; TCRdb keeps in-frame clones, though not all of them. The sample gives fewer than 150,000 clones, around 85% of which show up once; under 7.5% is in the top ten. This record belongs to a study of cytomegalovirus exposure and HLA in healthy donors. Study summary: When 350 to 500 donors were genotyped, 81% of them were found to fall in the Caucasian-associated ancestry cluster. Study findings and constraints: The authors listed 150 to 200 TCR beta chains as cytomegalovirus-associated. When analyzed later, a missense DCLRE1C variant was found to be linked to TCR beta V- and J-gene trimming.

The V gene end was trimmed by 0 bases and the J gene end by 5 bases; junction bases not matched to a gene: 4. Germline V CDR1 and CDR2: SEHNR, FQNEAQ (reference sequence). The CDR3 is 14 amino acids. The specimen was PBMCs. This receptor was identified in a woman aged 25 to 39 in good health and CMV-seropositive. The chain carries TRBV7-9 and TRBJ2-7; 7 bases match TRBD1. CDR3: CASSLAQGEDEQYF. The CDR3 coding sequence is TGTGCCAGCAGCTTAGCTCAGGGGGAAGACGAGCAGTACTTC.